The 15 T cell receptor beta chains listed next were all sequenced from one sample in a study of blood T cell repertoires in COVID-19. Generated by immunoSEQ multiplex PCR, the TCRdb table keeps only in-frame clones and is missing some. The table has some 190,000 clones, roughly 84% seen once; the top ten hold around 4.9%. Sample: peripheral blood. The receptors originated from a woman of 80 years or more with acute or convalescent COVID-19.

The chain couples TRBV9 to TRBJ2-3, with 12 bases matching TRBD1. The length of the CDR3 is 16 residues. Looked up from germline, CDR1 is SGDLS and CDR2 is YYNGEE. V trimming: 0 bases; J trimming: 2 bases; junction bases outside the gene matches: 1. The DNA of the CDR3 is TGTGCCAGCAGCGTAGGGGGACAGGGGGCCACAGATACGCAGTATTTT. Translation: CASSVGGQGATDTQYF.

The V gene is TRBV18, the J gene TRBJ2-5; D may be TRBD2 (5 bases). Trimming took off 0 bases at V and 4 bases at J, with 12 bases between the two ends. Germline assignment: CDR1 KGHSH and CDR2 LQKENI. The length of the CDR3 is 15 residues. Written as DNA, the CDR3 is TGTGCCAGCTCACCACCGGGAACTAGAGGAGAGACCCAGTACTTC. Amino acid sequence: CASSPPGTRGETQYF.

The rearrangement uses TRBV19 and TRBJ2-1; 8 bases fit TRBD2. CDR1 is LNHDA, CDR2 SQIVND, per germline (reference sequence). This CDR3 is 13 amino acids long. With V trimmed by 6 bases and J by 9 bases, 7 bases remained unmatched. CDR3 sequence (DNA): TGTGCCAGTAGCCACCGGGGGGGCGGTGAGCAGTTCTTC. Translating it yields CASSHRGGGEQFF.

This clone has a handful of counts. The chain couples TRBV3-1 (or the pseudogene TRBV3-2) to TRBJ2-5; the D is unclear. CDR1 is LGHDT and CDR2 is YNNKEL in the germline V gene (reference sequence). CDR3 length equals 16 residues. Trimming took off 4 bases at V and 2 bases at J, with 17 bases between the two ends. This CDR3 reads CASSPGLAANQETQYF. In DNA, the CDR3 is TGTGCCAGCAGCCCGGGTTTAGCCGCGAATCAAGAGACCCAGTACTTC.

The V and J genes are TRBV6-6 and TRBJ1-4; the D gene is possibly TRBD1 (6 bases). Germline V lookup: CDR1 MNHNY, CDR2 SVGAGI (reference sequence). Trimming removed 8 bases from V and 8 bases from J, with 18 bases in between. CDR3 length: 14 residues. The CDR3 DNA reads as TGTGCCAGCGGATTAATCAGGGGAGAAGAAAAACTGTTTTTT. This gives the protein CASGLIRGEEKLFF.

V gene TRBV14 combines with J gene TRBJ2-1; D call uncertain. The CDR3 totals 14 residues. V gave up 1 base and J gave up 5 bases, with 9 bases separating them. Germline V gives CDR1 SGHDN, CDR2 FVKESK. The CDR3 region has the DNA TGTGCCAGCAGCCAAGTTGGCTGGCACAATGAGCAGTTCTTC. This gives the protein CASSQVGWHNEQFF.

This chain links TRBV6-5 with TRBJ1-4; D remains ambiguous. This CDR3 has 16 amino acids. Between the trimmed V and J ends, which lost 2 bases and 7 bases, there was a span of 17 bases. Germline CDR1 is MNHEY and CDR2 is SVGAGI. The CDR3 is CASSYGRVTTGEKLFF. The CDR3, as DNA: TGTGCCAGCAGTTACGGTCGGGTAACAACTGGTGAAAAACTGTTTTTT.

V is TRBV18 and J is TRBJ2-2, with TRBD1 matching over 7 bases. Per germline, CDR1 KGHSH and CDR2 LQKENI. V dropped 3 bases and J dropped 0; count of bases not matched to a gene: 7. This CDR3 region has 17 residues. The CDR3 here is CASSPRVGTANTGELFF. Written as DNA, the CDR3 is TGTGCCAGCTCACCTCGTGTAGGGACAGCGAACACCGGGGAGCTGTTTTTT.

The chain uses TRBV19 and TRBJ1-3; D not certain. CDR3 length equals 12 residues. Germline V gene lookup returns CDR1 LNHDA and CDR2 SQIVND (reference sequence). V lost 4 bases, J lost 4 bases, and 5 bases lay in between. The CDR3 nucleotides read TGTGCCAGTAGTAGCCGGGGAAACACCATATATTTT. This encodes CASSSRGNTIYF.

The genes are TRBV5-1 and TRBJ2-1; weak D call: TRBD1 (5 bases). The V gene's germline CDR1 is SGHRS and CDR2 YFSETQ. Trimming pared 4 bases from V and 7 bases from J, leaving 27 bases between. The length of the CDR3 is 18 residues. CDR3 nucleotide sequence: TGCGCCAGCAGCCCCTTTCGGGCCTTAGGGGCTTTGAGGAATGAGCAGTTCTTC. Protein: CASSPFRALGALRNEQFF.

Remarks on this clone: The same CDR3 is also encoded by other DNA sequences in this sample. The V and J genes are TRBV5-1 and TRBJ1-1, with D perhaps matching TRBD1 (5 bases). Germline CDR1 reads SGHRS; CDR2 reads YFSETQ. This CDR3 has 12 residues. V shed 3 bases and J shed 3 bases, with 6 bases lying between them. The CDR3 bases are TGCGCCAGCAGCTGGGGGGACACTGAAGCTTTCTTT. The encoded protein is CASSWGDTEAFF.

The chain joins TRBV28 to TRBJ2-3; 10 bases are shared with TRBD1. The CDR3 totals 15 residues. Germline V gives CDR1 MDHEN, CDR2 SYDVKM. V was pared by 6 bases and J by 2 bases, with 5 bases of the junction left unmatched. Here the CDR3 reads CASSGQGVPTDTQYF. DNA for the CDR3: TGTGCCAGCAGCGGACAGGGGGTACCCACAGATACGCAGTATTTT.

The chain links TRBV27 to TRBJ2-5, with 8 bases that match TRBD2. Losses at the gene ends were 8 bases for V and 4 bases for J; bases not matched to a gene: 9. Per the germline V gene, CDR1 is MNHEY and CDR2 is SMNVEV (reference sequence). There are 14 residues in the CDR3. The CDR3 loop is CASGSGTSGETQYF. The CDR3 nucleotides are TGTGCCAGCGGCTCCGGGACTAGTGGAGAGACCCAGTACTTC.

This clone was seen a single time. The chain combines TRBV2 with TRBJ1-1; TRBD1 aligns across 9 bases. Germline CDR1 and CDR2: SNHLY and FYNNEI. V trimming: 7 bases; J trimming: 4 bases; junction bases outside the gene matches: 7. This CDR3 has 14 amino acids. CDR3 nucleotides: TGTGCCAGCACTCTGACAGGGGGGGTCACTGAAGCTTTCTTT. Amino acids: CASTLTGGVTEAFF. Full variable domain (missing parts from reference TRBV2 and TRBJ1-1): EPEVTQTPSHQVTQMGQEVILRCVPISNHLYFYWYRQILGQKVEFLVSFYNNEISEKSEIFDDQFSVERPDGSNFTLKIRSTKLEDSAMYFCASTLTGGVTEAFFGQGTRLTVV.

The J gene is TRBJ2-7, the V gene TRBV4-3, with 13 bases aligning to TRBD2. The CDR3 contains 15 residues. The junction had 5 bases not matched to a gene; V was cut back by 4 bases and J by 5 bases. Germline V CDR1 and CDR2: LGHNA, YSLEER. For the CDR3, the DNA is TGCGCCAGCAGCCGAGGACTAGCGGGAGATAACGAGCAGTACTTC. Its translation: CASSRGLAGDNEQYF.